These 23 T cell receptor beta chains came from one sample sequenced in a study of T-cell memory formation after mild COVID-19. Each CDR3 protein gets one entry after TCRdb re-called the 5' RACE reads with MiXCR. Of a few hundred thousand distinct CDR3 sequences in the sample, roughly an eighth were seen once. Sequenced: PBMCs or a T cell subset sorted from them (not recorded which). Every receptor here comes from a man younger than 30 who had mild COVID-19 (a few samples of this study predate the infection). Cell type and time point are not known.

This clonotype occurred a few times. V is TRBV4-2 and J is TRBJ2-5, with D perhaps given as TRBD1 or TRBD2 (6 bases each). Trimming pared 4 bases from V and 4 bases from J, leaving 16 bases between. The CDR3 is made up of 15 amino acids. Germline assignment: CDR1 LGHNA and CDR2 YNFKEQ. CDR3 DNA sequence: TGTGCCAGCAGCCCCCCTGGGGGGCCCCCAGAGACCCAGTACTTC. Its protein is CASSPPGGPPETQYF.

The chain is built from TRBV20-1 and TRBJ1-5, with 7 positions matching TRBD1. V lost 4 bases, J lost 10 bases, and 10 bases stayed unmatched. The CDR3 has 13 residues. Germline-derived CDR1 and CDR2 are DFQATT and SNEGSKA (reference sequence). The CDR3 here is CSANPGGGRPQHF. The CDR3 region has the DNA TGCAGTGCTAATCCAGGGGGAGGGCGTCCCCAGCATTTT.

This clonotype was seen more than once but under ten times. V gene TRBV21-1 combines with J gene TRBJ2-7; TRBD1 is the table's D call, not checked against the DNA. TRBV21-1 is annotated as a pseudogene. This CDR3 is built from 15 residues. As DNA, the CDR3 is TGTGCCAGCAGCTTCTGGACAGGGAATACCTACGAGCAGTACTTC. Translation gives CASSFWTGNTYEQYF.

The chain employs TRBV7-3 and TRBJ2-1; D remains unclear. CDR3 length: 13 amino acids. Germline CDR1 SGHTA, CDR2 FQGTGA. Trimming took 2 bases from V and 7 from J, leaving 9 bases between them. As DNA, the CDR3 is TGTGCCAGCAGCTTAGATGGCGGAAATGAGCAGTTCTTC. Its translation: CASSLDGGNEQFF.

The rearrangement joins TRBV10-3 to TRBJ2-1, with a possible D match to TRBD1 (6 bases). This CDR3 is 17 amino acids long. Trimming cost V 2 bases and J 2 bases, with 16 bases left between them. Per the germline V gene, CDR1 is ENHRY and CDR2 is SYGVKD. CDR3 DNA sequence: TGTGCCATCAGTGAGCCCGCGGTCGGGACAACCTACAATGAGCAGTTCTTC. This encodes CAISEPAVGTTYNEQFF.

There are many counts of this clonotype. The genes are TRBV19 and TRBJ2-1; 8 bases align to TRBD2. This CDR3 has 15 amino acids. Germline assignment: CDR1 LNHDA and CDR2 SQIVND (reference sequence). V trimming: 5 bases; J trimming: 0 bases; junction bases outside the gene matches: 3. The DNA for the CDR3 is TGTGCCAGTAGTGGGCTAGCGGGCTCCTACAATGAGCAGTTCTTC. Protein sequence: CASSGLAGSYNEQFF. Full variable domain (rest looked up from reference TRBV19 and TRBJ2-1): DGGITQSPKYLFRKEGQNVTLSCEQNLNHDAMYWYRQDPGQGLRLIYYSQIVNDFQKGDIAEGYSVSREKKESFPLTVTSAQKNPTAFYLCASSGLAGSYNEQFFGPGTRLTVL.

CDR3 nucleotide sequence: TGTGCCAGCAGCTTAGACTCGAGCGGGGGGGCGAATTACGGGCCGACAGATACGCAGTATTTT. Its translation: CASSLDSSGGANYGPTDTQYF. J is TRBJ2-3 and V is TRBV11-2, with 10 bases lining up with TRBD2. The CDR3 runs to 21 residues. Germline V gene data show CDR1 as SGHAT and CDR2 as FQNNGV. Unmatched junction bases numbered 18, after V lost 0 bases and J lost 3 bases. The full variable domain, completed using reference TRBV11-2 and TRBJ2-3, is EAGVAQSPRYKIIEKRQSVAFWCNPISGHATLYWYQQILGQGPKLLIQFQNNGVVDDSQLPKDRFSAERLKGVDSTLKIQPAKLEDSAVYLCASSLDSSGGANYGPTDTQYFGPGTRLTVL.

The DNA for the CDR3 is TGCAGTGCTCGAGTAGGACAGGACTCCTATAATTCACCCCTCCACTTT. Translation gives CSARVGQDSYNSPLHF. V gene TRBV20-1 combines with J gene TRBJ1-6; 7 bases fit TRBD1. Losses at the gene ends were 5 bases for V and 0 bases for J; bases not matched to a gene: 7. CDR1 DFQATT and CDR2 SNEGSKA come from the germline V gene (reference sequence). The CDR3 extends over 16 amino acids.

The rearrangement joins TRBV9 to TRBJ2-5; 14 bases agree with TRBD2. With 3 bases clipped from V and 4 bases from J, the junction kept 8 bases outside the gene matches. The CDR3 spans 17 residues. Per germline, CDR1 SGDLS and CDR2 YYNGEE. The CDR3 spells CASSGPGLAGGRETQYF. The CDR3 DNA is TGTGCCAGCAGCGGCCCCGGACTAGCGGGGGGCCGAGAGACCCAGTACTTC.

This clonotype was seen only a few times. The CDR3 protein is CASSYFQGGELFF. CDR3 sequence (DNA): TGTGCCAGCAGTTACTTTCAGGGCGGGGAGCTGTTTTTT. The genes are TRBV6-5 and TRBJ2-2; TRBD1 might be the D (5 bases). Germline V gene data show CDR1 as MNHEY and CDR2 as SVGAGI. The length of the CDR3 is 13 residues. The V end lost 1 base, the J end lost 7 bases, and 7 bases lay between the germline ends.

This clonotype occurred a few times. This chain connects TRBV18 to TRBJ1-5, with D unclear. Trimming shortened V by 5 bases and J by 5 bases, and 13 bases separated the two germline ends. Germline CDR1 KGHSH, CDR2 LQKENI. This CDR3 contains 14 residues. The CDR3 reads CASSVRPWDQPQHF. In DNA form, the CDR3 reads TGTGCCAGCTCAGTCAGGCCCTGGGATCAGCCCCAGCATTTT.

This sequence joins TRBV4-1 and TRBJ1-2; tentatively, D is TRBD1 (5 bases). Germline CDR1 reads MGHRA; CDR2 reads YSYEKL. V was trimmed by 0 bases and J by 8 bases, leaving 16 bases between them. The CDR3 sequence is 15 residues long. CDR3 in DNA: TGCGCCAGCAGCCAAGATCCAGGGATGGAAGGAGGCTACACCTTC. Protein product: CASSQDPGMEGGYTF.

The J gene is TRBJ2-1, the V gene TRBV9; 8 bases are a match to TRBD1. V was clipped by 0 bases and J by 7 bases; unmatched bases: 3. Per the germline V gene, CDR1 is SGDLS and CDR2 is YYNGEE. CDR3 length equals 14 residues. CDR3 nucleotide sequence: TGTGCCAGCAGCGTAGGAACAGGGGGGAATGAGCAGTTCTTC. Translating gives CASSVGTGGNEQFF.

This chain connects TRBV7-2 to TRBJ2-7; D not resolved. The CDR3 loop spans 13 amino acids. Germline loops: CDR1 SGHTA, CDR2 FQGNSA. The V and J ends lost 4 bases and 7 bases respectively, with 14 bases between them. The CDR3 protein is CASSYGLLGEQYF. The CDR3 DNA sequence: TGTGCCAGCAGCTATGGGCTACTTGGAGAGCAGTACTTC.

This clonotype appeared once. CDR3 region: CSVSGTGGGRGEAFF. CDR3 DNA: TGCAGCGTCTCCGGGACAGGGGGGGGACGAGGTGAAGCTTTCTTT. The chain combines TRBV29-1 with TRBJ1-1; TRBD1 aligns across 11 bases. Germline V lookup: CDR1 SQVTM, CDR2 ANQGSEA. Losses at the gene ends were 6 bases for V and 7 bases for J; bases not matched to a gene: 13. This CDR3 spans 15 amino acids.

The chain couples TRBV4-3 to TRBJ2-3, with TRBD2 as a possible D gene (5 bases). V lost 0 bases and J lost 1, with 8 bases in between. Germline values: CDR1 LGHNA, CDR2 YSLEER. This CDR3 contains 15 residues. The CDR3 sequence is CASSQDGVGTDTQYF. The CDR3 DNA follows: TGCGCCAGCAGCCAAGACGGGGTTGGCACAGATACGCAGTATTTT.

This clonotype was seen ten or more times. This chain uses TRBV7-7 with TRBJ2-1, with a tentative D call TRBD2 (5 bases). Germline CDR1 reads SSHAT; CDR2 reads FNYEAQ (reference sequence). CDR3 length: 13 amino acids. Trimming took off 5 bases at V and 7 bases at J, with 12 bases between the two ends. The CDR3 bases are TGTGCCAGCAGCCAAGCGGCGAGGAATGAGCAGTTCTTC. It is translated as CASSQAARNEQFF. Based on the CDR3 plus reference TRBV7-7 and TRBJ2-1, the full variable domain is GAGVSQSPRYKVTKRGQDVTLRCDPISSHATLYWYQQALGQGPEFLTYFNYEAQPDKSGLPSDRFSAERPEGSISTLTIQRTEQRDSAMYRCASSQAARNEQFFGPGTRLTVL.

The rearrangement links TRBV3-1 to TRBJ2-7, with D perhaps TRBD2 (6 bases). V was pared by 3 bases and J by 3 bases, with 9 bases between. Germline V gene sequence: CDR1 LGHDT, CDR2 YNNKEL (reference sequence). This CDR3 region has 13 residues. This CDR3 is CASSQSGGYEQYF. CDR3 in DNA: TGTGCCAGCAGCCAGTCCGGGGGCTACGAGCAGTACTTC.

In this sample, this clonotype turned up a few times. V gene TRBV10-3 combines with J gene TRBJ2-3; D is perhaps TRBD1 (7 bases). Germline CDR1 ENHRY, CDR2 SYGVKD. The V gene lost 8 bases and the J gene lost 2 bases, with 17 bases spanning the gap. The length of the CDR3 is 15 residues. CDR3 amino acids: CAISRGSGATDTQYF. Written as DNA, the CDR3 is TGTGCCATCTCCAGGGGGTCGGGGGCCACAGATACGCAGTATTTT.

The table lists this clonotype with a few counts. The genes are TRBV11-2 and TRBJ1-1, with 9 bases lining up with TRBD1. Germline V gene sequence: CDR1 SGHAT, CDR2 FQNNGV. This CDR3 region has 15 residues. With 0 bases clipped from V and 5 bases from J, the junction kept 4 bases outside the gene matches. The CDR3 loop is CASSLETGGRTEAFF. CDR3 bases: TGTGCCAGCAGCTTAGAGACAGGGGGTCGGACTGAAGCTTTCTTT.

This sequence joins TRBV7-6 and TRBJ2-2; D call uncertain. Germline loops: CDR1 SGHVS, CDR2 FNYEAQ. The V end was cut by 5 bases, the J end by 6 bases, with 10 bases between. CDR3 size: 13 residues. The CDR3 bases are TGTGCCAGCAGCCCGGACGTCCCCGGGGAGCTGTTTTTT. This sequence encodes CASSPDVPGELFF. The full variable domain, in which reference TRBV7-6 and TRBJ2-2 provide the parts outside the CDR3, is GAGVSQSPRYKVTKRGQDVALRCDPISGHVSLYWYRQALGQGPEFLTYFNYEAQQDKSGLPNDRFSAERPEGSISTLTIQRTEQRDSAMYRCASSPDVPGELFFGEGSRLTVL.

The rearrangement uses TRBV4-1 and TRBJ1-2; D uncertain. Germline assignment: CDR1 MGHRA and CDR2 YSYEKL. CDR3 length equals 11 residues. The V gene lost 1 base and the J gene lost 6 bases, with 3 bases spanning the gap. CDR3 sequence: CASSQGDGYTF. The CDR3 bases are TGCGCCAGCAGCCAAGGGGATGGCTACACCTTC.

The rearrangement uses TRBV20-1 and TRBJ2-7, with a tentative D call TRBD1 (5 bases). The CDR3 has 14 residues. Germline CDR1 reads DFQATT; CDR2 reads SNEGSKA (reference sequence). Trimming removed 4 bases from V and 3 bases from J, with 16 bases in between. Here the CDR3 reads CSANERQGYYEQYV. The CDR3 DNA is TGCAGTGCTAACGAGAGGCAGGGCTACTACGAGCAGTACGTC.